Listed here is a single T cell receptor (beta chain). This clonotype was seen at least ten times. Its antigen specificity is not known. Base qualities are missing; no much larger clone stands one base away. The data were obtained in a study of patients and donors after allogeneic stem cell transplantation (TCRdb year 2020). Library preparation was by RT-PCR. The listed sequencing device is NextSeq 550. Through fastp at Q25 and MiXCR, TCRdb rebuilt clones from the public reads, retaining in-frame beta chains. All rows with the same CDR3 protein become a single entry with the most common DNA and genes. The sample table records fewer than 500,000 distinct CDR3 sequences; roughly 16% of these occur just once. Less than 8% of the sample is in the top ten clones. V is shortened by 7 bases, J by 1 base, and the region joining them spans 16 bases. There are 16 amino acids in the CDR3, from cysteine to phenylalanine inclusive. The sequence is cut down to CDR3 DNA, 48 bases in frame from base 1.

The sequence came from a human donor who was either an allogeneic HSCT recipient or a stem cell or donor lymphocyte infusion donor (not recorded which). It is not recorded whose cells these are; they may come from a transplant donor. Recombination joined TRBV12-3 or TRBV12-4 with TRBJ2-2; the best D guess is TRBD1, with 6 bases matching. The sequenced sample consisted of blood, either unsorted or a sorted T cell fraction (not recorded which). The sequenced DNA is TGTGCCAGCATCACCGGGACACCCCTGAACACCGGGGAGCTGTTTTTT. Translation gives CASITGTPLNTGELFF.